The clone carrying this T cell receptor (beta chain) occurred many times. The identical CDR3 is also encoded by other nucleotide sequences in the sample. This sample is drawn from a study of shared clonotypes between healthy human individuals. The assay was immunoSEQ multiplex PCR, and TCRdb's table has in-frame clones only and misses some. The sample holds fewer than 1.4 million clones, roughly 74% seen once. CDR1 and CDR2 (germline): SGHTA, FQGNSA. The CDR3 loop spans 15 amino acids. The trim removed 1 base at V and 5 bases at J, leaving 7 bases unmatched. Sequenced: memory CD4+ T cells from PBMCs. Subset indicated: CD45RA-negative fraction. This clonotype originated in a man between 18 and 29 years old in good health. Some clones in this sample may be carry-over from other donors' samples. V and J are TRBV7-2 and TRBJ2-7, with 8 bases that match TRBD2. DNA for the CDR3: TGTGCCAGCAGCTTAGTGTCGGGAGGGGGTCACGAGCAGTACTTC. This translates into CASSLVSGGGHEQYF.